The source of this TCR beta chain is a study of sequential checkpoint blockade in melanoma. Looking at the study overall: Arm A got nivolumab then ipilimumab; arm B the reverse, 1:1. TCRβ was sequenced from DNA of 91 pretreatment tumors. Matched biopsies came pretreatment and at week 13 for twenty-two patients.

CDR3 length: 13 residues. In germline, CDR1 is GTSNPN, CDR2 SVGIG (reference sequence). Trimming cost V 0 bases and J 3 bases, with 9 bases left between them. The treatment here: randomized to nivolumab then ipilimumab (arm A) or the reverse (arm B). Sequenced by immunoSEQ multiplex PCR; TCRdb stores in-frame clones only, minus some. The sample contains around 10,000 clones, approximately 30% of which appear only once. This sequence joins TRBV30 and TRBJ2-7; D may be TRBD1 or TRBD2 (5 bases each). The sequence was collected from a human donor with melanoma. Specimen: tumor tissue (inferred from file names), collected from a patient given nivolumab and ipilimumab in sequence. The CDR3 DNA reads TGTGCCTGGAGTGTACGTGGGGGCTACGAGCAGTACTTC. The encoded protein is CAWSVRGGYEQYF.